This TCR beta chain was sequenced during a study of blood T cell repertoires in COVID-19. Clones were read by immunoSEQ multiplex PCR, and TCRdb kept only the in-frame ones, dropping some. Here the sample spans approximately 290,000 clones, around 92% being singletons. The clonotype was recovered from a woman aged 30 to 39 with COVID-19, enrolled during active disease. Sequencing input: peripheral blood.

The CDR3 reads CASSVRTGPKNIQYF. CDR3 coding DNA: TGCGCCAGCAGTGTTAGAACAGGGCCCAAAAACATTCAGTACTTC. The V gene is TRBV23-1, the J gene TRBJ2-4, with D tentatively TRBD1 (6 bases). TRBV23-1 is filed as an ORF, its function uncertain. Trimming left V 5 bases short and J 2 bases short, with 13 bases between. This CDR3 contains 15 residues.